The present T cell receptor (beta chain) was sequenced within a study of CD8 T cells in ankylosing spondylitis. Study observations and caveats: Apparently characteristic of ankylosing spondylitis blood was a TCR beta motif (under ten highly homologous variants).

TCRdb analysed the 5' RACE reads with MiXCR anew, one entry per CDR3 protein. The table records about 160,000 distinct CDR3 sequences, around 42% of them present only once. Of note for this clonotype: What it binds is unknown.

The CDR3 spans 12 residues. From germline, CDR1 is MNHEY and CDR2 SMNVEV (reference sequence). V was cut by 5 bases and J by 7 bases, with 8 bases left in between. The specimen sequenced was synovial fluid, either unsorted or a sorted T cell fraction (not recorded which). The J gene is TRBJ2-2, the V gene TRBV27, with no clear D. The clonotype comes from a male donor with ankylosing spondylitis. In DNA form, the CDR3 reads TGTGCCAGCAGTCCCGGGCGCGGGGAGCTGTTTTTT. Its translation: CASSPGRGELFF.